This TCR beta chain was captured in a study of shared T cell receptors in the human thymus. Per the germline V gene, CDR1 is SGHDT and CDR2 is YYEEEE. The CDR3 consists of 16 residues. V was trimmed by 3 bases and J by 5 bases, leaving 17 bases between them. Sequencing used immunoSEQ multiplex PCR; TCRdb keeps in-frame clones, though not all of them. The table records fewer than 700,000 clones, 70% to 90% of them present only once. These sequences were also reported in another study, on human thymus T cells. As that report states: The donors were infants in Finland with congenital heart defects, otherwise immunologically healthy. Thymus tissue was removed during corrective cardiac surgery. Thymic TCR repertoires of unrelated people reportedly overlapped highly.

The sequencing input was thymocytes. The TCR was taken from a boy less than two years old with a congenital heart defect. The rearrangement uses TRBV5-6 and TRBJ2-2, with D hard to call. The CDR3 nucleotides read TGTGCCAGCAGCTGGATTCTAGGTCCCACTACCGGGGAGCTGTTTTTT. It specifies CASSWILGPTTGELFF. Full variable domain (remainder filled in from reference TRBV5-6 and TRBJ2-2): DAGVTQSPTHLIKTRGQQVTLRCSPKSGHDTVSWYQQALGQGPQFIFQYYEEEERQRGNFPDRFSGHQFPNYSSELNVNALLLGDSALYLCASSWILGPTTGELFFGEGSRLTVL.